The present TCR beta chain was sequenced within a study of T cell repertoires in cytomegalovirus infection. Study-level background: It can be stated that public TCR beta signatures indicated CMV infection as well as a matching HLA type. Findings and caveats of the study: Ex vivo, HLA-C-restricted CMV-specific TCR beta clonotypes prevailed over the rest of the response. Cumulative public TCR beta family frequency identified CMV carriers with the relevant HLA.

TCRdb ran MiXCR on the reads and lists one entry per CDR3 protein. The table has roughly 310,000 distinct CDR3 sequences, roughly 15% seen once. As to this clonotype: Its antigen remains unidentified.

The CDR3 spans 15 residues. The V and J ends lost 4 bases and 1 base respectively, with 11 bases between them. The V gene's germline CDR1 is MNHEY and CDR2 SVGEGT. J is TRBJ1-5 and V is TRBV6-2 or TRBV6-3, with D unresolved. The receptor's source is a human donor in good health (CMV status not recorded). Some clones in this sample may be carry-over from other donors' samples. The specimen was PBMCs. CDR3 region: CASSSQIISNQPQHF. CDR3 DNA: TGTGCCAGCAGTTCACAGATCATCAGCAATCAGCCCCAGCATTTT.